This T cell receptor (beta chain) was documented in a study of beta chain features in type 1 diabetes. At the level of the study: On cell yields, gender and age, patients and healthy donors were similar.

CD45RO/CCR7/CD25/CD127/CD95/CD27 staining was used to isolate CD4+ naive, central memory, regulatory and stem cell-like memory cells by sorting. Findings of the study overall: Researchers reported that naive, central memory and Treg TCRB repertoires appeared more similar in patients than in healthy donors.

Turning to this clone: Its antigen remains unknown.

Reverse transcription of all isolated RNA meant that expressed TCRB transcripts were sequenced. Repertoires were generated with immunoSEQ multiplex PCR, while TCRdb's copy carries only in-frame clones and drops some. The top ten clones hold more than 0.015% of a sample with a few hundred thousand clones, approximately 10% of them seen once. CDR1 MNHEY and CDR2 SMNVEV come from the germline V gene (reference sequence). The CDR3 has 14 amino acids. Trimming removed 5 bases from V and 2 bases from J, with 12 bases in between. This chain joins TRBV27 and TRBJ2-5; D is possibly TRBD1 (5 bases). The sequence was obtained from a woman aged 30 to 39 in good health. Specimen: naive CD4+ T cells from blood. Here the CDR3 reads CASSKTASQETQYF. Here the CDR3 DNA reads TGTGCCAGCAGTAAGACAGCCTCTCAAGAGACCCAGTACTTC.